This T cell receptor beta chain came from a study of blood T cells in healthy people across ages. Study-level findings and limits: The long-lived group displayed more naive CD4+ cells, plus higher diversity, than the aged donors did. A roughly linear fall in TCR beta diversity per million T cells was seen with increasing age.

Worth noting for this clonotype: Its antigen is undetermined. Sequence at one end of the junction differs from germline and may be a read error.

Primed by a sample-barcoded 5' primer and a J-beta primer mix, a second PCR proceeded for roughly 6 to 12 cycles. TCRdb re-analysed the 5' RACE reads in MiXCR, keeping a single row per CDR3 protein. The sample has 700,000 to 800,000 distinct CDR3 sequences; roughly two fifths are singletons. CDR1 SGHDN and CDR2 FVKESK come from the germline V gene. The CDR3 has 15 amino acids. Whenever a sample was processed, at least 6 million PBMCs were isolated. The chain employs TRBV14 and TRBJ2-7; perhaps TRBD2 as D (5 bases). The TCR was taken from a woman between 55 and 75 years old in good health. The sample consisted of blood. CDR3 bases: TGTGCCAGCAGCGAAGAAGGACGGGGAAGTCACGAGCAGTACTTC. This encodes CASSEEGRGSHEQYF.